These 27 T cell receptor beta chains originate from one sample sequenced in a study of T-cell reconstitution after alpha-beta-depleted transplantation in children. During its preparation, the TCRbeta library received unique molecular identifiers. In TCRdb, the PCR reads were re-called with MiXCR into one record per CDR3 protein. The sample carries a few hundred thousand distinct CDR3 sequences, roughly a tenth recorded once. Source: PBMCs, taken before TCRalphabeta/CD19-depleted stem cell transplant. The receptor source for this set is a boy under two years old with acute myeloid leukemia, due to receive a stem cell transplant.

This clonotype showed up many times. V is TRBV13 and J is TRBJ2-1; D is undetermined. Germline V gene lookup returns CDR1 PRHDT and CDR2 FYEKMQ (reference sequence). V lost 7 bases to trimming and J lost 2 bases, with 15 bases between them. This CDR3 has 15 amino acids. The CDR3 here is CASTTPTAPYNEQFF. The CDR3 DNA sequence: TGTGCCAGCACCACCCCTACTGCACCCTACAATGAGCAGTTCTTC.

This clonotype appeared many times. The CDR3 loop is CASSPNRGEKDGYTF. CDR3 bases: TGTGCCAGCAGCCCCAACAGGGGGGAGAAGGATGGCTACACCTTC. The V call is TRBV5-5, the J call TRBJ1-2; 8 bases align to TRBD1. Losses at the gene ends were 4 bases for V and 6 bases for J; bases not matched to a gene: 11. CDR3 size: 15 residues. Germline lookup yields CDR1 SGHKS and CDR2 YYEKEE (reference sequence).

The genes are TRBV12-5 and TRBJ2-3; D remains ambiguous. V lost 2 bases, J lost 0 bases, and 6 bases lay in between. This CDR3 spans 14 amino acids. Per germline, CDR1 LGHNT and CDR2 FRNRAP. CDR3 region: CASGLPGSTDTQYF. CDR3 DNA sequence: TGTGCTAGTGGTTTGCCTGGGAGCACAGATACGCAGTATTTT.

This clonotype was recorded many times. The chain links TRBV29-1 to TRBJ2-3; 10 positions match TRBD1. In germline, CDR1 is SQVTM, CDR2 ANQGSEA. V shed 7 bases, J shed 2 bases, and the junction held 3 bases outside the gene matches. The CDR3 has 13 amino acids. CDR3 sequence (DNA): TGCAGCGGACAGGGGGCCTTCACAGATACGCAGTATTTT. Translated: CSGQGAFTDTQYF.

A note on this clonotype: This may be a read error, as it is one base from a much larger clone. This rearrangement joins TRBV3-1 to TRBJ2-5, with D perhaps matching TRBD1 (6 bases). The CDR3 is 15 amino acids. V lost 8 bases, J lost 2 bases, and 18 bases lay in between. Germline CDR1 reads LGHDT; CDR2 reads YNNKEL (reference sequence). Here the CDR3 DNA reads TGTGCCAGCTGCTCATACAGGGAACGGCAAGAGACCCAGTACTTC. Its translation is CASCSYRERQETQYF.

This clonotype was seen repeatedly, ten times or more. The V call is TRBV25-1, the J call TRBJ2-3; the D is unclear. The CDR3 runs to 15 residues. The germline V gene encodes CDR1 MGHDK and CDR2 SYGVNS. Between the trimmed V and J ends, which lost 1 base and 2 bases, there was a span of 10 bases. The CDR3, as DNA: TGTGCCAGCAGTGAATTGGGCAGACCCACAGATACGCAGTATTTT. This gives the protein CASSELGRPTDTQYF.

The rearrangement uses TRBV7-2 and TRBJ2-7; D uncertain. Germline CDR1 is SGHTA and CDR2 is FQGNSA. Trimming took off 5 bases at V and 1 base at J, with 9 bases between the two ends. This CDR3 region has 13 residues. The CDR3, as DNA: TGTGCCAGCAGCAAAACCAGGTCCTACGAGCAGTACTTC. This codes for CASSKTRSYEQYF.

This clonotype was recorded a few times. The chain employs TRBV4-3 and TRBJ2-5; the match to TRBD1 covers 8 bases. V lost 0 bases and J lost 4; bases outside the gene matches: 10. CDR1 is LGHNA and CDR2 is YSLEER in the germline V gene. This CDR3 region has 17 residues. The DNA for the CDR3 is TGCGCCAGCAGCCAAGATCCCCTGGGACAGGCTGGAGAGACCCAGTACTTC. Translated, it gives CASSQDPLGQAGETQYF.

This clonotype has a count of ten or more. The gene calls are TRBV15 and TRBJ2-7, with 7 nucleotides matching TRBD1. This CDR3 is built from 14 residues. Germline-derived CDR1 and CDR2 are LNHNV and YYDKDF (reference sequence). Trimming at V came to 2 bases and at J to 5 bases, leaving 6 bases not matched to a gene. CDR3 DNA: TGTGCCACCAGCAGATCGAGACAGGGCCACGAGCAGTACTTC. Protein product: CATSRSRQGHEQYF.

The table lists this clonotype with many counts. This chain joins TRBV7-9 and TRBJ2-5; D possibly corresponds to TRBD2 (6 bases). Deletions cut 5 bases from V and 5 bases from J, with 12 bases between. This CDR3 comprises 13 residues. CDR1 is SEHNR and CDR2 is FQNEAQ in the germline V gene (reference sequence). The DNA for the CDR3 is TGTGCCAGCAGCCTACGGAGGGACGAGACCCAGTACTTC. Encoded protein: CASSLRRDETQYF.

This clonotype was picked up a small number of times. This chain uses TRBV28 with TRBJ2-1; 14 nucleotides match TRBD2. The junction had 7 bases not matched to a gene; V was cut back by 2 bases and J by 4 bases. Germline V gene lookup returns CDR1 MDHEN and CDR2 SYDVKM. This CDR3 is built from 18 residues. The CDR3 nucleotides read TGTGCCAGCAGTTTAAGGAGACTAGCGGGGGGGGGTTACAATGAGCAGTTCTTC. The encoded protein is CASSLRRLAGGGYNEQFF.

This clonotype occurred many times. V is TRBV7-6 and J is TRBJ1-5; TRBD1 is a possible D gene (5 bases). Trimming removed 5 bases from V and 4 bases from J, with 18 bases in between. The CDR3 extends over 16 amino acids. CDR1 is SGHVS, CDR2 FNYEAQ, per germline. This CDR3 is CASSRGGADGNQPQHF. CDR3 DNA: TGTGCCAGCAGCCGAGGCGGGGCCGATGGTAATCAGCCCCAGCATTTT.

This clonotype was recorded at least ten times. V and J are TRBV6-5 and TRBJ2-1, with TRBD2 as a possible D gene (5 bases). This CDR3 region has 14 residues. Looked up from germline, CDR1 is MNHEY and CDR2 is SVGAGI. V lost 3 bases and J lost 10, with 16 bases in between. CDR3 protein: CASSYLAGVVEQFF. For the CDR3, the DNA is TGTGCCAGCAGTTATCTAGCCGGGGTAGTCGAGCAGTTCTTC.

In this sample, this clonotype turned up many times. The chain links TRBV7-9 to TRBJ2-5, with unresolved D. With 5 bases removed from V and 1 base from J, the gap between germline ends came to 8 bases. The CDR3 contains 13 residues. Germline V lookup: CDR1 SEHNR, CDR2 FQNEAQ (reference sequence). In DNA form, the CDR3 reads TGTGCCAGCAGCCCGCGGATCCAAGAGACCCAGTACTTC. Protein: CASSPRIQETQYF.

In its sample, this clonotype was seen many times. Written as DNA, the CDR3 is TGTGCCAGCAGTCCCTCGCCAGGGAAAGAGACCCAGTACTTC. As protein: CASSPSPGKETQYF. The genes are TRBV28 and TRBJ2-5, with D perhaps TRBD1 (5 bases). V shed 5 bases and J shed 3 bases, with 13 bases lying between them. This CDR3 has 14 residues. Germline-derived CDR1 and CDR2 are MDHEN and SYDVKM. Full variable domain (missing parts from reference TRBV28 and TRBJ2-5): DVKVTQSSRYLVKRTGEKVFLECVQDMDHENMFWYRQDPGLGLRLIYFSYDVKMKEKGDIPEGYSVSREKKERFSLILESASTNQTSMYLCASSPSPGKETQYFGPGTRLLVL.

This clonotype was recorded at least ten times. The V call is TRBV28, the J call TRBJ1-5, with D perhaps matching TRBD1 (5 bases). Trimming pared 9 bases from V and 6 bases from J, leaving 15 bases between. Germline V lookup: CDR1 MDHEN, CDR2 SYDVKM. CDR3 length equals 13 residues. The CDR3 spells CASGLGLGQPQHF. The CDR3 coding sequence is TGTGCCAGTGGGTTGGGGCTGGGTCAGCCCCAGCATTTT. Together with reference TRBV28 and TRBJ1-5, the CDR3 gives the full variable domain: DVKVTQSSRYLVKRTGEKVFLECVQDMDHENMFWYRQDPGLGLRLIYFSYDVKMKEKGDIPEGYSVSREKKERFSLILESASTNQTSMYLCASGLGLGQPQHFGDGTRLSIL.

This clonotype was seen a handful of times. The chain uses TRBV29-1 and TRBJ2-1, with 7 bases matching TRBD2. The J segment lost 6 bases and the V segment lost 7 bases, leaving 15 bases of the junction unmatched. The length of the CDR3 is 15 residues. Germline V gives CDR1 SQVTM, CDR2 ANQGSEA. CDR3 protein: CSAGLRTRSSNEQFF. In nucleotides, the CDR3 is TGCAGCGCCGGCCTTCGGACTAGGAGTTCCAATGAGCAGTTCTTC.

This clonotype has at least ten counts. CDR3 region: CASSEIADRGAREQYF. In DNA, the CDR3 is TGTGCCAGCAGTGAAATTGCGGACAGGGGGGCGCGGGAGCAGTACTTC. V usage is TRBV25-1 and J usage is TRBJ2-7, with 10 bases fitting TRBD1. Germline CDR1 and CDR2: MGHDK and SYGVNS. The CDR3 contains 16 residues. Trimming removed 2 bases from V and 7 bases from J; junction bases left unmatched: 11.

The sample holds many counts of this clonotype. The chain recombines TRBV6-6 with TRBJ2-3, with 9 bases that match TRBD2. This CDR3 has 13 amino acids. Germline CDR1 reads MNHNY; CDR2 reads SVGAGI (reference sequence). With 2 bases clipped from V and 6 bases from J, the junction kept 0 bases outside the gene matches. CDR3 DNA: TGTGCCAGCAGTTACGCGGGGGGGGATACGCAGTATTTT. It yields the protein CASSYAGGDTQYF.

The genes are TRBV7-6 and TRBJ2-7; D call uncertain. V was pared by 0 bases and J by 6 bases, with 9 bases between. CDR1 and CDR2 from the germline V gene are SGHVS and FNYEAQ. The CDR3 consists of 13 residues. The CDR3 spells CASSLAPRREQYF. The DNA of the CDR3 is TGTGCCAGCAGCTTAGCTCCGCGACGCGAGCAGTACTTC.

This clonotype occurred a few times. V usage is TRBV19 and J usage is TRBJ2-1; 11 bases align to TRBD2. Germline loops: CDR1 LNHDA, CDR2 SQIVND (reference sequence). The CDR3 loop spans 15 amino acids. V trimming: 4 bases; J trimming: 6 bases; junction bases outside the gene matches: 5. CDR3 sequence reads: CASSRASGGSNEQFF. In DNA, the CDR3 is TGTGCCAGTAGTAGGGCTAGCGGGGGGTCCAATGAGCAGTTCTTC.

This clonotype was seen at least ten times. V and J are TRBV7-3 and TRBJ2-1, with 14 bases lining up with TRBD2. The CDR3 extends over 15 amino acids. V lost 4 bases to trimming and J lost 10 bases; unmatched junction nucleotides: 6. Germline V gene lookup returns CDR1 SGHTA and CDR2 FQGTGA. The CDR3 DNA reads TGTGCCAGCAGCTCGGGACTAGCGGGAGTATGGGAGCAGTTCTTC. As protein: CASSSGLAGVWEQFF. The variable domain in full, with the rest retrieved from reference TRBV7-3 and TRBJ2-1, is GAGVSQTPSNKVTEKGKYVELRCDPISGHTALYWYRQSLGQGPEFLIYFQGTGAADDSGLPNDRFFAVRPEGSVSTLKIQRTERGDSAVYLCASSSGLAGVWEQFFGPGTRLTVL.

This clonotype was seen repeatedly, ten times or more. The V gene is TRBV11-2, the J gene TRBJ2-3; D gene uncertain. The CDR3 extends over 16 amino acids. CDR1 and CDR2 (germline): SGHAT, FQNNGV. V was cut by 0 bases and J by 3 bases, with 13 bases left in between. The chain's CDR3 is CASSLEWHSSTDTQYF. DNA of the CDR3: TGTGCCAGCAGCTTAGAGTGGCACAGCTCGACAGATACGCAGTATTTT.

As concerns this clonotype: This sequence may be a read error, since a much larger clone differs from it by one base. V and J are TRBV9 and TRBJ2-1, with 12 bases lining up with TRBD2. This CDR3 has 22 amino acids. J gave up 3 bases and V 0 bases, and 19 bases lay outside the gene matches. From germline, CDR1 is SGDLS and CDR2 YYNGEE. The CDR3 protein is CASSVASGGAIRDRSCYNEQFF. The DNA for the CDR3 is TGTGCCAGCAGCGTAGCTAGCGGGGGGGCAATCCGGGATCGGAGCTGCTACAATGAGCAGTTCTTC.

This clonotype was detected many times. The J gene is TRBJ2-5, the V gene TRBV3-1; 13 nucleotides agree with TRBD2. With V trimmed by 0 bases and J by 2 bases, 12 bases remained unmatched. The V gene's germline CDR1 is LGHDT and CDR2 YNNKEL (reference sequence). The CDR3 runs 20 residues. Here the CDR3 DNA reads TGTGCCAGCAGCCAAGACGCAAGGACTAGCGGGAGAGGGATACAAGAGACCCAGTACTTC. It is translated as CASSQDARTSGRGIQETQYF.

This clonotype has only a few counts. This chain connects TRBV9 to TRBJ1-1; 7 bases line up with TRBD1. Germline V lookup: CDR1 SGDLS, CDR2 YYNGEE. Trimming removed 3 bases from V and 1 base from J; junction bases left unmatched: 6. The CDR3 extends over 15 amino acids. The CDR3 reads CASSGRQGKNTEAFF. CDR3 coding DNA: TGTGCCAGCAGCGGACGACAGGGAAAGAACACTGAAGCTTTCTTT.

This clonotype was seen repeatedly, ten times or more. V is TRBV12-3 or TRBV12-4 and J is TRBJ2-2; no clear D gene. The CDR3 has 13 residues. V lost 6 bases, J lost 4 bases, and 9 bases lay in between. The CDR3: CASRNPITGELFF. CDR3 nucleotide sequence: TGTGCCAGCAGAAACCCCATCACCGGGGAGCTGTTTTTT.